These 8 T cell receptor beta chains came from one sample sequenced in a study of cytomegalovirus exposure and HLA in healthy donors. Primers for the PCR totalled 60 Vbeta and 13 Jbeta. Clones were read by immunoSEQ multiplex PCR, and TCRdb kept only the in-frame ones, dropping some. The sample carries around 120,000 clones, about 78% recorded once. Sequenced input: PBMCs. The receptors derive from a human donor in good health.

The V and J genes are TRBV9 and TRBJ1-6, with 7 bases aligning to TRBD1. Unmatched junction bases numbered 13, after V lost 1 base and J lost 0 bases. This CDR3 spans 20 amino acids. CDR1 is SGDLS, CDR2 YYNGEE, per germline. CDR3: CASSVQGDTELSSYNSPLHF. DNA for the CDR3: TGTGCCAGCAGCGTACAGGGGGACACTGAGCTTAGCTCCTATAATTCACCCCTCCACTTT.

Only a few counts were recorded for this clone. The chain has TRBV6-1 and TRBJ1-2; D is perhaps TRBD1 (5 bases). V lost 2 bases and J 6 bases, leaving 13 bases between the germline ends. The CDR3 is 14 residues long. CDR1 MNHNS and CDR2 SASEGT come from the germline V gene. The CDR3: CASSEHQGWDGYTF. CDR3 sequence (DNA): TGTGCCAGCAGTGAACATCAGGGTTGGGATGGCTACACCTTC.

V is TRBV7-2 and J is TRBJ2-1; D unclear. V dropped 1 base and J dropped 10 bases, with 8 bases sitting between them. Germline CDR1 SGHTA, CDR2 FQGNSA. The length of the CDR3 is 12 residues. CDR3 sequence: CASSLVDWEQFF. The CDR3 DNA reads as TGTGCCAGCAGCTTAGTAGACTGGGAGCAGTTCTTC.

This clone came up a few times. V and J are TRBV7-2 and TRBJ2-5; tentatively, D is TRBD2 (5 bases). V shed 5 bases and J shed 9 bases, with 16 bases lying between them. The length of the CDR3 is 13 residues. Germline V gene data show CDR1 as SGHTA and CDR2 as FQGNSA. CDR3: CASSPGKWSAQYF. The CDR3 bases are TGTGCCAGCAGCCCGGGGAAGTGGTCGGCCCAGTACTTC.

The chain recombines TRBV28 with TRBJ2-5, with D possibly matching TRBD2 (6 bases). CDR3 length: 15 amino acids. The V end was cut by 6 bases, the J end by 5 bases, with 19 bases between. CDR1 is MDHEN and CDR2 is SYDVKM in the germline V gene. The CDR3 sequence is CASRRWGTGGETQYF. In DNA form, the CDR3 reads TGTGCCAGCAGGAGGTGGGGGACTGGGGGGGAGACCCAGTACTTC.

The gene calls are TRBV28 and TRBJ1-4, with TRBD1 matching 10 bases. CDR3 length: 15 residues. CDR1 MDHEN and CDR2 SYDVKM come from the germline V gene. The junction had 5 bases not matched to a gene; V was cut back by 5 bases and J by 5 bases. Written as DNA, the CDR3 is TGTGCCAGCAGTGTGACAGGGGGCCAAAATGAAAAACTGTTTTTT. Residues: CASSVTGGQNEKLFF.

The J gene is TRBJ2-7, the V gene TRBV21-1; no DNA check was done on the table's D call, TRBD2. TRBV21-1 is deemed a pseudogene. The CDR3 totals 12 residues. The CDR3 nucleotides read TGTGCTAAGGAAGCGGGAGCTTACGAGCAGTACTTC. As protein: CAKEAGAYEQYF.

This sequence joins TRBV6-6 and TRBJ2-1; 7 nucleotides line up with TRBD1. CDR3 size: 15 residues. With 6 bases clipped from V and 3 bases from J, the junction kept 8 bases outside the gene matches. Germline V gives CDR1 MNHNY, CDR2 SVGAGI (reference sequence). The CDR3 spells CASRSTGTYYNEQFF. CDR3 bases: TGTGCCAGCAGATCGACAGGGACGTACTACAATGAGCAGTTCTTC.